Following are 19 T cell receptor beta chains from one sample sequenced in a study of shared clonotypes between healthy human individuals (dated by TCRdb to the early 2020s). Receptors were amplified or captured by the immunoSEQ multiplex PCR assay. Here the immuneACCESS table is served through TCRdb, limited to in-frame sequences with V and J called. Missing clones are a known gap in these copies; in checked studies unresolved V genes cover under half, and the rest lacks a known reason. The sample records more than 2,000,000 clones, roughly nine tenths of which are singletons. The ten largest account for 0.13% to 0.15% of the sample. Sequencing was carried out using naive CD4+ T cells sorted from blood. Interpreted using the paper, the cell subset or site label stands for: CD45RA+ positively selected. The receptors stem from a man between 18 and 35 years old in good health.

The V and J genes are TRBV27 and TRBJ1-6, with TRBD1 identical over 10 bases. The V gene end was trimmed by 7 bases and the J gene end by 6 bases; junction bases not matched to a gene: 6. Germline V gene lookup returns CDR1 MNHEY and CDR2 SMNVEV (reference sequence). CDR3 length: 15 amino acids. CDR3 in DNA: TGTGCCAGCACCCGACAGGGGGCCCCTAATTCACCCCTCCACTTT. It is translated as CASTRQGAPNSPLHF.

The chain combines TRBV28 with TRBJ2-7, with 9 bases lining up with TRBD1. This CDR3 has 15 residues. From germline, CDR1 is MDHEN and CDR2 SYDVKM. V shed 6 bases and J 5 bases; nucleotides not matched to a gene: 11. The CDR3 loop reads CASRGTGTGSDEQYF. The DNA for the CDR3 is TGTGCCAGCAGAGGTACCGGGACAGGGTCCGACGAGCAGTACTTC.

The chain combines TRBV30 with TRBJ1-5; possible D gene TRBD1, 5 bases. The CDR3 has 12 residues. V was clipped by 4 bases and J by 3 bases, with 7 bases between them. Germline V gene lookup returns CDR1 GTSNPN and CDR2 SVGIG (reference sequence). The CDR3 DNA reads as TGTGCCTGGAACAGGATCAATCAGCCCCAGCATTTT. The encoded protein is CAWNRINQPQHF.

J is TRBJ2-2 and V is TRBV4-3, with a weak D call TRBD2 (6 bases). The V and J ends lost 1 base and 4 bases respectively, with 10 bases between them. Germline V gene data show CDR1 as LGHNA and CDR2 as YSLEER. The CDR3 is 15 amino acids. CDR3 sequence: CASSQAGAGTGELFF. The CDR3 nucleotides read TGCGCCAGCAGCCAAGCTGGAGCGGGCACCGGGGAGCTGTTTTTT.

The chain carries TRBV28 and TRBJ2-2; tentatively, D is TRBD1 (5 bases). Between the trimmed V and J ends, which lost 6 bases and 0 bases, there was a span of 14 bases. Germline lookup yields CDR1 MDHEN and CDR2 SYDVKM. The CDR3 has 16 residues. In DNA, the CDR3 is TGTGCCAGCAGCTCTCAGGGCGTCCCGAACACCGGGGAGCTGTTTTTT. Translated, it gives CASSSQGVPNTGELFF.

The V call is TRBV6-6, the J call TRBJ1-1; the match to TRBD1 covers 7 bases. With 6 bases clipped from V and 5 bases from J, the junction kept 6 bases outside the gene matches. There are 13 residues in the CDR3. Germline lookup yields CDR1 MNHNY and CDR2 SVGAGI (reference sequence). CDR3 residues: CASRVGRGTEAFF. The CDR3 region has the DNA TGTGCCAGCAGAGTAGGCAGGGGGACTGAAGCTTTCTTT.

This clone appeared a single time. In DNA, the CDR3 is TGTGCCATCAGCACAGCGTTGGCCTCTGAAGCTTTCTTT. Translating gives CAISTALASEAFF. This rearrangement joins TRBV10-3 to TRBJ1-1; D ambiguous. V lost 6 bases and J 6 bases, leaving 14 bases between the germline ends. The CDR3 loop spans 13 amino acids. Germline CDR1 is ENHRY and CDR2 is SYGVKD.

The genes are TRBV7-2 and TRBJ2-5; 9 bases map to TRBD2. CDR3 length: 14 amino acids. V shed 5 bases and J 3 bases; nucleotides not matched to a gene: 4. The V gene's germline CDR1 is SGHTA and CDR2 FQGNSA. The CDR3 loop is CASSLLAGKETQYF. CDR3 sequence (DNA): TGTGCCAGCAGCCTTCTAGCGGGAAAAGAGACCCAGTACTTC.

V is TRBV15 and J is TRBJ2-5; D gene ambiguous. Germline CDR1 reads LNHNV; CDR2 reads YYDKDF (reference sequence). This CDR3 is 12 amino acids long. Trimming pared 4 bases from V and 6 bases from J, leaving 9 bases between. Here the CDR3 DNA reads TGTGCCACCAGCAACCCTCCCCAGACCCAGTACTTC. Encoded protein: CATSNPPQTQYF.

The rearrangement uses TRBV19 and TRBJ2-1; D is undetermined. The CDR3 runs to 15 residues. The V end lost 3 bases, the J end lost 4 bases, and 13 bases lay between the germline ends. CDR1 and CDR2 from the germline V gene are LNHDA and SQIVND (reference sequence). DNA of the CDR3: TGTGCCAGTAGTATCAGAGGCCAGGCTTACAATGAGCAGTTCTTC. It is translated as CASSIRGQAYNEQFF.

The rearrangement joins TRBV6-6 to TRBJ2-1; possible D gene TRBD2, 6 bases. Deletions cut 7 bases from V and 7 bases from J, with 17 bases between. Per germline, CDR1 MNHNY and CDR2 SVGAGI (reference sequence). The CDR3 consists of 14 residues. In nucleotides, the CDR3 is TGTGCCAGCACTGGGGGAGGAATAAATAATGAGCAGTTCTTC. Its protein is CASTGGGINNEQFF.

This chain joins TRBV7-9 and TRBJ1-1, with 7 nucleotides matching TRBD1. CDR1 and CDR2 from the germline V gene are SEHNR and FQNEAQ (reference sequence). This CDR3 is 17 amino acids long. With V trimmed by 1 base and J by 2 bases, 10 bases remained unmatched. CDR3 in amino acids: CASSLGPPGQLNTEAFF. Written as DNA, the CDR3 is TGTGCCAGCAGCTTAGGACCTCCGGGACAGCTTAACACTGAAGCTTTCTTT. Full variable domain (outside the CDR3, taken from reference TRBV7-9 and TRBJ1-1): DTGVSQNPRHKITKRGQNVTFRCDPISEHNRLYWYRQTLGQGPEFLTYFQNEAQLEKSRLLSDRFSAERPKGSFSTLEIQRTEQGDSAMYLCASSLGPPGQLNTEAFFGQGTRLTVV.

This clone was detected once. The chain carries TRBV10-3 and TRBJ2-1, with a possible D match to TRBD1 (5 bases). In germline, CDR1 is ENHRY, CDR2 SYGVKD. Trimming removed 3 bases from V and 7 bases from J, with 16 bases in between. The CDR3 sequence is 15 residues long. The CDR3 protein is CAISEGPKNRNEQFF. The CDR3 nucleotides are TGTGCCATCAGTGAAGGACCTAAGAACAGGAATGAGCAGTTCTTC.

This chain connects TRBV5-1 to TRBJ2-7; D possibly matches TRBD1 or TRBD2 (5 bases each). The CDR3 totals 15 residues. V was pared by 1 base and J by 5 bases, with 16 bases between. Germline V gene data show CDR1 as SGHRS and CDR2 as YFSETQ. Here the CDR3 reads CASSLRPGATDEQYF. CDR3 sequence (DNA): TGCGCCAGCAGCTTGCGGCCCGGGGCTACTGACGAGCAGTACTTC. The full variable domain, in which reference TRBV5-1 and TRBJ2-7 provide the parts outside the CDR3, is KAGVTQTPRYLIKTRGQQVTLSCSPISGHRSVSWYQQTPGQGLQFLFEYFSETQRNKGNFPGRFSGRQFSNSRSEMNVSTLELGDSALYLCASSLRPGATDEQYFGPGTRLTVT.

The chain joins TRBV25-1 to TRBJ2-5, with 8 bases fitting TRBD1. This CDR3 spans 16 amino acids. Germline CDR1 and CDR2: MGHDK and SYGVNS. J gave up 1 base and V 1 base, and 5 bases lay outside the gene matches. As DNA, the CDR3 is TGTGCCAGCAGTGAATTTGGGACAGGTGTCCAAGAGACCCAGTACTTC. Residues: CASSEFGTGVQETQYF. Together with reference TRBV25-1 and TRBJ2-5, the CDR3 gives the full variable domain: EADIYQTPRYLVIGTGKKITLECSQTMGHDKMYWYQQDPGMELHLIHYSYGVNSTEKGDLSSESTVSRIRTEHFPLTLESARPSHTSQYLCASSEFGTGVQETQYFGPGTRLLVL.

The chain carries TRBV6-5 and TRBJ2-1; no clear D. With 4 bases removed from V and 3 bases from J, the gap between germline ends came to 7 bases. CDR1 MNHEY and CDR2 SVGAGI come from the germline V gene. The CDR3 covers 13 residues. CDR3 loop: CASSSNRYNEQFF. The CDR3, as DNA: TGTGCCAGCAGTTCCAACCGCTACAATGAGCAGTTCTTC.

The genes are TRBV5-1 and TRBJ2-3, with TRBD2 identical over 12 bases. CDR3 length equals 16 residues. Per germline, CDR1 SGHRS and CDR2 YFSETQ. The trim removed 4 bases at V and 6 bases at J, leaving 9 bases unmatched. CDR3: CASSPMAGTSGDTQYF. In DNA form, the CDR3 reads TGCGCCAGCAGCCCGATGGCCGGGACTAGCGGGGATACGCAGTATTTT.

The CDR3 spells CASSQPGLFSGNTIYF. In nucleotides, the CDR3 is TGTGCCAGCTCACAACCGGGACTCTTCTCTGGAAACACCATATATTTT. The rearrangement links TRBV18 to TRBJ1-3; D is perhaps TRBD1 (5 bases). V lost 4 bases and J lost 0, with 13 bases in between. In germline, CDR1 is KGHSH, CDR2 LQKENI. CDR3 length: 16 residues.

This clone showed up just once. The chain carries TRBV7-2 and TRBJ2-7, with TRBD1 as a possible D gene (5 bases). The V and J ends lost 6 bases and 2 bases respectively, with 11 bases between them. The CDR3 is made up of 13 amino acids. CDR1 is SGHTA and CDR2 is FQGNSA in the germline V gene. The CDR3 here is CASRQTGTYEQYF. The CDR3 bases are TGTGCCAGCAGACAAACAGGAACCTACGAGCAGTACTTC.